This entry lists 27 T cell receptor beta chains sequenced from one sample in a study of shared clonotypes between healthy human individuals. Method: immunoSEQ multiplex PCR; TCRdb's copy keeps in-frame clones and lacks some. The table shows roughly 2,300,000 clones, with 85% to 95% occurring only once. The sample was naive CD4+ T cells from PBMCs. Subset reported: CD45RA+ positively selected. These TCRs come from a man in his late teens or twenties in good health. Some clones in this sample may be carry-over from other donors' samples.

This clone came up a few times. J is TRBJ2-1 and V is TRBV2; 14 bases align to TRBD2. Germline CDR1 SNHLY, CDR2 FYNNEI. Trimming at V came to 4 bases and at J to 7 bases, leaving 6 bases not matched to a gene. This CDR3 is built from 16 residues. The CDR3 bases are TGTGCCAGCAGTGTTCGACTAGCGGGAGGGCCTAATGAGCAGTTCTTC. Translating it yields CASSVRLAGGPNEQFF. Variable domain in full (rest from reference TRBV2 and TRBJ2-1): EPEVTQTPSHQVTQMGQEVILRCVPISNHLYFYWYRQILGQKVEFLVSFYNNEISEKSEIFDDQFSVERPDGSNFTLKIRSTKLEDSAMYFCASSVRLAGGPNEQFFGPGTRLTVL.

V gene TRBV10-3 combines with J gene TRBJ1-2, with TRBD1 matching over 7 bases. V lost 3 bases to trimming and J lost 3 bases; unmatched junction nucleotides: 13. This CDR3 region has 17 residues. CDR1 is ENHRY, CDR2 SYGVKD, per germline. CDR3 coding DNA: TGTGCCATCAGTGATAGGTCGCAGGGGGGTACGGACTATGGCTACACCTTC. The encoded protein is CAISDRSQGGTDYGYTF.

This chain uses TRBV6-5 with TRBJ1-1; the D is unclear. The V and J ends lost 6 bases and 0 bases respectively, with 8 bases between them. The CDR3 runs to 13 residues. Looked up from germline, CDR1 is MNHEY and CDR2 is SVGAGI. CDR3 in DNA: TGTGCCAGCAGAAGACGCTTGAACACTGAAGCTTTCTTT. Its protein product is CASRRRLNTEAFF.

CDR3 coding DNA: TGTGCCAGCAGGTCCGAGGGGTTGGGGGGAAATTACGAGCAGTACTTC. Translating it yields CASRSEGLGGNYEQYF. The chain is built from TRBV28 and TRBJ2-7, with D maybe TRBD2 (6 bases). V lost 6 bases, J lost 4 bases, and 22 bases lay in between. CDR1 and CDR2 (germline): MDHEN, SYDVKM. The CDR3 is 16 amino acids.

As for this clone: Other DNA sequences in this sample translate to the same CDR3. Here the CDR3 reads CASSPRGDSGANVLTF. Written as DNA, the CDR3 is TGTGCCAGCAGCCCAAGGGGTGACTCTGGGGCCAACGTCCTGACTTTC. The rearrangement uses TRBV9 and TRBJ2-6; possible D gene TRBD1, 5 bases. From germline, CDR1 is SGDLS and CDR2 YYNGEE. V was shortened by 4 bases and J by 0 bases, with 11 bases between the two germline ends. The CDR3 contains 16 residues.

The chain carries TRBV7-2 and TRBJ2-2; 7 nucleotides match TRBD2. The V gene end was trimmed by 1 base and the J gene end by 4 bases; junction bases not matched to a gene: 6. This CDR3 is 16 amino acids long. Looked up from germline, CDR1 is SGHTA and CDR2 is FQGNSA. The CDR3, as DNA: TGTGCCAGCAGCTTAGTGGGCGGGAGCGCCACCGGGGAGCTGTTTTTT. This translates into CASSLVGGSATGELFF.

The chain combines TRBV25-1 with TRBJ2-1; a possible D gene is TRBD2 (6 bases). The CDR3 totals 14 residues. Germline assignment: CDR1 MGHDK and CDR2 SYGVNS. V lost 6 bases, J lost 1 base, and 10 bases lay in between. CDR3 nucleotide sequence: TGTGCCAGCAGGTCGGGAGTATCCTACAATGAGCAGTTCTTC. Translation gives CASRSGVSYNEQFF.

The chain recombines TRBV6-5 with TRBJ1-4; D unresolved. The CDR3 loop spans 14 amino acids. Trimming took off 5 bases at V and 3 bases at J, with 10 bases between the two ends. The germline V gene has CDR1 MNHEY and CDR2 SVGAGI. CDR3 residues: CASSEGPPNEKLFF. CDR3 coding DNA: TGTGCCAGCAGTGAGGGTCCCCCTAATGAAAAACTGTTTTTT.

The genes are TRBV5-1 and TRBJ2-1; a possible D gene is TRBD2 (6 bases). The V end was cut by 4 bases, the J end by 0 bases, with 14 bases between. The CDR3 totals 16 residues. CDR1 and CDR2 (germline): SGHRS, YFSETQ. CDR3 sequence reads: CASSGVAVSSYNEQFF. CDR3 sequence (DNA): TGCGCCAGCAGCGGGGTAGCGGTGAGCTCCTACAATGAGCAGTTCTTC.

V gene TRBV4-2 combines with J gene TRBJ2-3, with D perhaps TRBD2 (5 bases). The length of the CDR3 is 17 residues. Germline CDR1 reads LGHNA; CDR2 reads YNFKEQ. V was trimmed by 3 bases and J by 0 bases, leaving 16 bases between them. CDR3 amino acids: CASSQARSGTSTDTQYF. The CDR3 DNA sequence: TGTGCCAGCAGCCAGGCTCGGAGCGGTACTAGCACAGATACGCAGTATTTT.

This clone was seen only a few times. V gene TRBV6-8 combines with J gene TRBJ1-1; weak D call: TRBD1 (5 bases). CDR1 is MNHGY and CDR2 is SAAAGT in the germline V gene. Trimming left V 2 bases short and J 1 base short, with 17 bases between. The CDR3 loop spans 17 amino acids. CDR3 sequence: CASSYRGRGFGNTEAFF. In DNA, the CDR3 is TGTGCCAGCAGTTACCGGGGACGCGGGTTTGGGAACACTGAAGCTTTCTTT.

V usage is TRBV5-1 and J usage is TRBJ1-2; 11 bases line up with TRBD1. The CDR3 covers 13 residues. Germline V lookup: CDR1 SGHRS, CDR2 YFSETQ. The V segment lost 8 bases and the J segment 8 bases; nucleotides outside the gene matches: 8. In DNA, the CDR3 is TGCGCCAGTGCGGTGGACAGGGGGCTCGGCTACACCTTC. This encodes CASAVDRGLGYTF.

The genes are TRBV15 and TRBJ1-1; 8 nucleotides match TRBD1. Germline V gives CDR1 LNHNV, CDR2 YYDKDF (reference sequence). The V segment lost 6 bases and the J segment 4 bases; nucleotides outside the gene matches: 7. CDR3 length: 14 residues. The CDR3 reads CATSPRQGTTEAFF. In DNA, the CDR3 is TGTGCCACCAGTCCCCGACAGGGGACCACTGAAGCTTTCTTT.

Written as DNA, the CDR3 is TGTGCCAGCAGTGAAAGAATGCGTGGACTGACCGGGTACTATGGCTACACCTTC. Translation gives CASSERMRGLTGYYGYTF. V and J are TRBV6-1 and TRBJ1-2; unclear D gene. The CDR3 runs 18 residues. Germline-derived CDR1 and CDR2 are MNHNS and SASEGT. The ends were cut back, 2 bases at V and 3 bases at J, with 22 bases in the middle.

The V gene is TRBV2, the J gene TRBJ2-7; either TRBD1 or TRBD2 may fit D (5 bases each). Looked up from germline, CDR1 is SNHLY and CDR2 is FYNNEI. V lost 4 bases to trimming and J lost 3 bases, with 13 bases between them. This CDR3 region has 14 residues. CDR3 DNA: TGTGCCAGCAGTGCGGGACGGACCATCTACGAGCAGTACTTC. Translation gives CASSAGRTIYEQYF.

CDR3 sequence (DNA): TGTGCCAGCAGCTTTGGGGGGCCAGCTTACAATGAGCAGTTCTTC. It specifies CASSFGGPAYNEQFF. The V and J genes are TRBV5-8 and TRBJ2-1; D tentatively fits TRBD1 or TRBD2 (6 bases each). The V end lost 2 bases, the J end lost 4 bases, and 13 bases lay between the germline ends. Per the germline V gene, CDR1 is SGHTS and CDR2 is YDEGEE. The CDR3 extends over 15 amino acids.

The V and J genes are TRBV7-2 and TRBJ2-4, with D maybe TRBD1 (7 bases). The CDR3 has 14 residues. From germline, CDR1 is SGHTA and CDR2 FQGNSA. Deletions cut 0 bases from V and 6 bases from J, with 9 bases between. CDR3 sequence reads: CASSLAQGGNIQYF. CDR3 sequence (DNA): TGTGCCAGCAGCTTAGCGCAGGGGGGAAACATTCAGTACTTC.

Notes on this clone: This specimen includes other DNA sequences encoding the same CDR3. CDR3 bases: TGTGCCAGCAGTTACCGGGGAGTAGAGACCCAGTACTTC. Amino acids: CASSYRGVETQYF. The V gene is TRBV6-5, the J gene TRBJ2-5; D is possibly TRBD2 (5 bases). V was shortened by 2 bases and J by 4 bases, with 8 bases between the two germline ends. The CDR3 extends over 13 amino acids. Germline CDR1 MNHEY, CDR2 SVGAGI.

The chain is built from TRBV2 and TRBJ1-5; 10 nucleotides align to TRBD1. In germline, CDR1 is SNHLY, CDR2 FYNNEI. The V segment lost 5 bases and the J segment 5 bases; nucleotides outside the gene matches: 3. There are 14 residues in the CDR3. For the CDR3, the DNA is TGTGCCAGCAGTCCCGGGACAGGGGATCAGCCCCAGCATTTT. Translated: CASSPGTGDQPQHF. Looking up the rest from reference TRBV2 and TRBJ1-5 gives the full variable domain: EPEVTQTPSHQVTQMGQEVILRCVPISNHLYFYWYRQILGQKVEFLVSFYNNEISEKSEIFDDQFSVERPDGSNFTLKIRSTKLEDSAMYFCASSPGTGDQPQHFGDGTRLSIL.

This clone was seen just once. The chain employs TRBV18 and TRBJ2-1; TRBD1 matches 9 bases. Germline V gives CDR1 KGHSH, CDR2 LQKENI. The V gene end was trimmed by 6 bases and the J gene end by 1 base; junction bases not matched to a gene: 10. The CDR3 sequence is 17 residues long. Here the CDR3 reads CASSPDRGAVSYNEQFF. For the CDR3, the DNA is TGTGCCAGCTCGCCGGACAGGGGAGCTGTTTCCTACAATGAGCAGTTCTTC.

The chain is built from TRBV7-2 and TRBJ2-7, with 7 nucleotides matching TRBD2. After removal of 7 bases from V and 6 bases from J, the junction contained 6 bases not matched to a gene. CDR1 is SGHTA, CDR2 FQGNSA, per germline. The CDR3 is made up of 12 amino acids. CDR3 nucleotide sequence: TGTGCCAGCAAGAACCCTAGCGGCGAGCAGTACTTC. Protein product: CASKNPSGEQYF.

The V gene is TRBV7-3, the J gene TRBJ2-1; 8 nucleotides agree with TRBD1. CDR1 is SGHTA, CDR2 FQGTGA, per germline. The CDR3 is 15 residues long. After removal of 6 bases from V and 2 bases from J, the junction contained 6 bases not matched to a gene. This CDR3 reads CASSLGQGTYNEQFF. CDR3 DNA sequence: TGTGCCAGCAGTCTTGGACAGGGAACCTACAATGAGCAGTTCTTC.

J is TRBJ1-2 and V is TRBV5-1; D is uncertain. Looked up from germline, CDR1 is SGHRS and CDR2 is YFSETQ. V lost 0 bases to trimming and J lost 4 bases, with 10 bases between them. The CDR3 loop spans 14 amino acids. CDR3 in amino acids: CASSLEGEFYGYTF. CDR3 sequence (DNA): TGCGCCAGCAGCTTGGAGGGAGAGTTCTATGGCTACACCTTC.

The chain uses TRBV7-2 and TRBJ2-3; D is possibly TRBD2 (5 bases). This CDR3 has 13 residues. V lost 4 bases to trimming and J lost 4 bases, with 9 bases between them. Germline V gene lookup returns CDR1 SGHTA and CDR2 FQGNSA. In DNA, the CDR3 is TGTGCCAGCAGCTCCACTAGGGCAGATACGCAGTATTTT. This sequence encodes CASSSTRADTQYF.

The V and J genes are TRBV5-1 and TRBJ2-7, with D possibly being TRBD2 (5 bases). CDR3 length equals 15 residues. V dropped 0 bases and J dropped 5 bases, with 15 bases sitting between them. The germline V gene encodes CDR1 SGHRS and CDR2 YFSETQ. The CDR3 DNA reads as TGCGCCAGCAGCTTGGTCGCGGGTTCTTCCCACGAGCAGTACTTC. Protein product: CASSLVAGSSHEQYF.

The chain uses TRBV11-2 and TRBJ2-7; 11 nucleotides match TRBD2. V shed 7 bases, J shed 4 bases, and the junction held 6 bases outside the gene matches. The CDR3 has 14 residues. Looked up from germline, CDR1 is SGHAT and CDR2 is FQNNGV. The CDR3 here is CASTIAGGPYEQYF. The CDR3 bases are TGTGCCAGCACTATAGCGGGAGGGCCTTACGAGCAGTACTTC. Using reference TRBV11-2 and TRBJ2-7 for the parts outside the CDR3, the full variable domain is EAGVAQSPRYKIIEKRQSVAFWCNPISGHATLYWYQQILGQGPKLLIQFQNNGVVDDSQLPKDRFSAERLKGVDSTLKIQPAKLEDSAVYLCASTIAGGPYEQYFGPGTRLTVT.

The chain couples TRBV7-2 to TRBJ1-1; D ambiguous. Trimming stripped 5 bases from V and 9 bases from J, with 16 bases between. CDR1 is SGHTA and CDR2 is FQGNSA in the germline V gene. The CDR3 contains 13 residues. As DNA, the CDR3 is TGTGCCAGCAGCCGAGTGGCAGAGGGAAAAGCTTTCTTT. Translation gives CASSRVAEGKAFF.